This T cell receptor (beta chain) was retrieved from a study of shared clonotypes between healthy human individuals. Turning to the study itself: Per donor, CD8 memory used one plate, CD8 naive used two, CD4 memory used three and CD4 naive used three.

A remark on this clone: Other nucleotide sequences from this sample produce the same CDR3.

The table came from immunoSEQ multiplex PCR; TCRdb's copy has only in-frame clones and leaves some out. The table records millions of clones, over 90% of them present only once. Germline values: CDR1 GTSNPN, CDR2 SVGIG (reference sequence). The V end was cut by 0 bases, the J end by 0 bases, with 6 bases between. The CDR3 has 13 residues. The chain carries TRBV30 and TRBJ2-7, with D unresolved. The origin of this receptor is a man aged 18 to 30 in good health. Some clones in this sample may be carry-over from other donors' samples. The sample consisted of naive CD4+ T cells from PBMCs. Subset reported: CD45RA+ positively selected. CDR3 DNA: TGTGCCTGGAGTGTAGATAGCTCCTACGAGCAGTACTTC. Protein sequence: CAWSVDSSYEQYF.